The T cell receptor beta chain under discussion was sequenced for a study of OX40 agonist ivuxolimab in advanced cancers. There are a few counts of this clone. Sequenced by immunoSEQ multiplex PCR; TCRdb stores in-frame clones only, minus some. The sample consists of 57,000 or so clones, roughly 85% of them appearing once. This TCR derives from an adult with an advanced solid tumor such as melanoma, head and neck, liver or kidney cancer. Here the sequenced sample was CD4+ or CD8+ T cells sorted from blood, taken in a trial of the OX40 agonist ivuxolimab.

CDR3 amino acids: CASSHDGTQNTEAFF. The CDR3 DNA follows: TGCGCCAGCAGCCATGACGGGACACAGAACACTGAAGCTTTCTTT. The V call is TRBV4-1, the J call TRBJ1-1; perhaps TRBD1 as D (6 bases). V was trimmed by 3 bases and J by 1 base, leaving 12 bases between them. The CDR3 spans 15 residues. Germline V gene lookup returns CDR1 MGHRA and CDR2 YSYEKL.